Below are 8 T cell receptor beta chains sequenced from a single sample in a study of CD8 T cells in ankylosing spondylitis. No antigen is known for these receptors. TCRdb re-derived calls from the 5' RACE reads in MiXCR, one entry per CDR3 protein. The sample shows under 550,000 distinct CDR3 sequences, 25% to 30% of them seen only once. General study points: Ankylosing spondylitis blood appeared to carry a characteristic TCR beta motif of several highly homologous variants.

Source material: blood, either unsorted or a sorted T cell fraction (not recorded which). The receptors here all came from a male donor with ankylosing spondylitis.

This clonotype was observed a few times. The chain joins TRBV29-1 to TRBJ2-1; D gene ambiguous. The germline V and J ends were trimmed by 0 bases and 7 bases, with 7 bases remaining between them. This CDR3 has 12 residues. Germline-derived CDR1 and CDR2 are SQVTM and ANQGSEA. The CDR3 sequence: CSVEDRGNEQFF. The CDR3 DNA reads as TGCAGCGTTGAAGATAGAGGTAATGAGCAGTTCTTC.

V is TRBV29-1 and J is TRBJ1-1; D is ambiguous. Germline lookup yields CDR1 SQVTM and CDR2 ANQGSEA. Trimming stripped 4 bases from V and 0 bases from J, with 9 bases between. This CDR3 region has 13 residues. The CDR3 loop is CSVARQLNTEAFF. CDR3 nucleotides: TGCAGCGTTGCGCGGCAGTTGAACACTGAAGCTTTCTTT. Supplemented by reference TRBV29-1 and TRBJ1-1, the full variable domain reads SAVISQKPSRDICQRGTSLTIQCQVDSQVTMMFWYRQQPGQSLTLIATANQGSEATYESGFVIDKFPISRPNLTFSTLTVSNMSPEDSSIYLCSVARQLNTEAFFGQGTRLTVV.

The chain recombines TRBV12-3 or TRBV12-4 with TRBJ2-3; D gene unclear. This CDR3 is built from 16 residues. V was clipped by 3 bases and J by 2 bases, with 15 bases between them. CDR3 coding DNA: TGTGCCAGCAGTTTCGATCTGACACCATCCACAGATACGCAGTATTTT. It is translated as CASSFDLTPSTDTQYF.

This chain links TRBV20-1 with TRBJ2-5, with a tentative D call TRBD1 (6 bases). The V end lost 3 bases, the J end lost 1 base, and 12 bases lay between the germline ends. CDR3 length: 14 amino acids. Germline CDR1 is DFQATT and CDR2 is SNEGSKA (reference sequence). For the CDR3, the DNA is TGCAGTGCTAGTGACACCAGGGGCCAAGAGACCCAGTACTTC. It translates to CSASDTRGQETQYF.

This rearrangement joins TRBV12-3 or TRBV12-4 to TRBJ1-6; a weak D match, TRBD1 (6 bases). Trimming removed 7 bases from V and 7 bases from J, with 14 bases in between. The CDR3 runs 14 residues. The CDR3 DNA is TGTGCCAGCAACACGGGGGGGCGGAATTCACCCCTCCACTTT. It yields the protein CASNTGGRNSPLHF.

This clonotype showed up just a few times. The J gene is TRBJ1-1, the V gene TRBV20-1; 10 bases align to TRBD1. With 6 bases clipped from V and 3 bases from J, the junction kept 4 bases outside the gene matches. This CDR3 has 13 amino acids. CDR1 DFQATT and CDR2 SNEGSKA come from the germline V gene (reference sequence). CDR3 loop: CSARQGAYTEAFF. The CDR3 region has the DNA TGCAGTGCCCGACAGGGGGCCTACACTGAAGCTTTCTTT.

A few counts support this clonotype. The chain employs TRBV11-3 and TRBJ2-1; 9 nucleotides agree with TRBD2. This CDR3 is 16 amino acids long. Germline CDR1 and CDR2: SGHNT and YENEEA. The junction had 13 bases not matched to a gene; V was cut back by 5 bases and J by 8 bases. CDR3 region: CASSPTLAGEKDEQFF. The CDR3 coding sequence is TGTGCCAGCAGCCCGACCTTAGCGGGAGAGAAAGATGAGCAGTTCTTC.

The chain links TRBV6-5 to TRBJ1-1; no clear D. Germline values: CDR1 MNHEY, CDR2 SVGAGI. V lost 4 bases, J lost 5 bases, and 14 bases lay in between. The CDR3 consists of 14 residues. The chain's CDR3 is CASSSEGVLTEAFF. Here the CDR3 DNA reads TGTGCCAGCAGTTCTGAAGGAGTTTTGACTGAAGCTTTCTTT.